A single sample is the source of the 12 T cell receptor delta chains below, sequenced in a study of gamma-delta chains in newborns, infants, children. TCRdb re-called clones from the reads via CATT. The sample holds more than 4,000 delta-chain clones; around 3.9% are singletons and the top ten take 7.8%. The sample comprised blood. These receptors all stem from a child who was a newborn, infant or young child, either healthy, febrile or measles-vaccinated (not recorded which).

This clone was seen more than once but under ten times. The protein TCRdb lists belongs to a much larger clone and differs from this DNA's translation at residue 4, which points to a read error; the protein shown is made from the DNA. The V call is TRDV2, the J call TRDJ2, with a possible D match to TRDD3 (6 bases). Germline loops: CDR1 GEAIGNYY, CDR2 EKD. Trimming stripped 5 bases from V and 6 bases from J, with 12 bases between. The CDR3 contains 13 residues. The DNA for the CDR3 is TGTGCCTGTGGCACGGGGATGGCAGCACAACTCTTCTTT. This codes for CACGTGMAAQLFF.

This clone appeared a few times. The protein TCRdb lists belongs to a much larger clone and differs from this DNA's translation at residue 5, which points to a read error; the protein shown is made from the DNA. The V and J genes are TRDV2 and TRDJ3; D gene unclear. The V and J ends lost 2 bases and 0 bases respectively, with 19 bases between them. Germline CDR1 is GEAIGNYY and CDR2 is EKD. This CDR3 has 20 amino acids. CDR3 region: CACDNVKEGQSSWDTRQMFF. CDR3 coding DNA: TGTGCCTGTGACAACGTCAAGGAGGGGCAAAGCTCCTGGGACACCCGACAGATGTTTTTC.

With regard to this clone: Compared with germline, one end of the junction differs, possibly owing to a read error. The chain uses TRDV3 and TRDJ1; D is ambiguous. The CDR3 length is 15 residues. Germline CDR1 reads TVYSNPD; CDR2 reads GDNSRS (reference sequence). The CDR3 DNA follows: TGTGCCTTTCGGATGGGTCGCGGGTACGCCGATAAACTCATCTTC. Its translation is CAFRMGRGYADKLIF.

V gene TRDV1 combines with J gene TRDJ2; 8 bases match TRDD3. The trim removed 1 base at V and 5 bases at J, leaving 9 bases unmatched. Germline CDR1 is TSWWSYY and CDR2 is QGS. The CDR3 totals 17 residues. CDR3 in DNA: TGTGCTCTTGGGGAACGCCATTCTGGGGGACATACAGCACAACTCTTCTTT. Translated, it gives CALGERHSGGHTAQLFF.

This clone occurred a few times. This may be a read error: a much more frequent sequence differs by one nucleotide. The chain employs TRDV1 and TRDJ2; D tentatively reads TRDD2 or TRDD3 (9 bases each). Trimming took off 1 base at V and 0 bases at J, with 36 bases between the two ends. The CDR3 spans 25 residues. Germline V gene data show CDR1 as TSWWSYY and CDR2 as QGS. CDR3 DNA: TGTGCTCTTGGGGAACCTCGGCCTTCCTACTCGTTGCTGGGGGATCGAAAATCTTTGACAGCACAACTCTTCTTT. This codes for CALGEPRPSYSLLGDRKSLTAQLFF.

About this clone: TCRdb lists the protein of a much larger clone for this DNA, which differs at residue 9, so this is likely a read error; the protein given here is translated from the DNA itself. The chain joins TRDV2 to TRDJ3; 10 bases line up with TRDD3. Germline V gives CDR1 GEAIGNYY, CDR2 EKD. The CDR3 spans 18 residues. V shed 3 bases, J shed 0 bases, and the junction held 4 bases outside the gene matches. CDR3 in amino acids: CACDRTGGCSWDTRQMFF. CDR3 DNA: TGTGCCTGTGACCGTACTGGGGGATGCTCCTGGGACACCCGACAGATGTTTTTC.

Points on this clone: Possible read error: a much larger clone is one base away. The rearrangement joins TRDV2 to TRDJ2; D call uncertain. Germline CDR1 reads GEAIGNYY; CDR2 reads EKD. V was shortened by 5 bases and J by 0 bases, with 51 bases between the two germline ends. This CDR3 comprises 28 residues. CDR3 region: CACGKHRAHSKVFRSDACGSALTAQLFF. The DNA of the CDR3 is TGTGCCTGTGGAAAACATAGGGCCCATAGCAAGGTTTTTCGTAGTGATGCCTGTGGTAGTGCTTTGACAGCACAACTCTTCTTT.

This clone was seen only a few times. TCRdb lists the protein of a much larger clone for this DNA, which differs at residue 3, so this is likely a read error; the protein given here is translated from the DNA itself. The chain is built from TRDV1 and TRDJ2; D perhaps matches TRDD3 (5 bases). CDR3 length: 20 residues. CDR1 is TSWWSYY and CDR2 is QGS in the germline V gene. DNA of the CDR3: TGTGCTTTTGGGGAACTTCGAAGGGGACCGGGAAGGTACCGTAGAGCACAACTCTTCTTT. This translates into CAFGELRRGPGRYRRAQLFF.

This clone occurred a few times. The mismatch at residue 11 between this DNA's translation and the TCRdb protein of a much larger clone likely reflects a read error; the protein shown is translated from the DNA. The CDR3 spells CALGETTLTDQLIF. The CDR3 DNA follows: TGTGCTCTTGGGGAAACCACCCTCACCGATCAACTCATCTTT. The rearrangement joins TRDV1 to TRDJ1; no reliable D call. The CDR3 is made up of 14 amino acids. CDR1 and CDR2 (germline): TSWWSYY, QGS.

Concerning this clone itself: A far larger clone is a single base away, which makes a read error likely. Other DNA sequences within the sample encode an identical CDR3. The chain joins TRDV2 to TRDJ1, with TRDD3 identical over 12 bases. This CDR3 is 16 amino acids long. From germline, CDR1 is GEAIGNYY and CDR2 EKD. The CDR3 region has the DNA TGTGCCTGTGACCCGATAACTGGGGGATACACTGATAAACTCATCTTT. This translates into CACDPITGGYTDKLIF.

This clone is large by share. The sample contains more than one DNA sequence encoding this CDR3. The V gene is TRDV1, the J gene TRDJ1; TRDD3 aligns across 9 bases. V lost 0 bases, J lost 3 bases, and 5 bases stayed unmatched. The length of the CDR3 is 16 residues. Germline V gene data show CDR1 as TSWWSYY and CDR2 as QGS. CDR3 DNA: TGTGCTCTTGGGGAACTCGGCCGGGGGATACCCGATAAACTCATCTTT. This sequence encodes CALGELGRGIPDKLIF.

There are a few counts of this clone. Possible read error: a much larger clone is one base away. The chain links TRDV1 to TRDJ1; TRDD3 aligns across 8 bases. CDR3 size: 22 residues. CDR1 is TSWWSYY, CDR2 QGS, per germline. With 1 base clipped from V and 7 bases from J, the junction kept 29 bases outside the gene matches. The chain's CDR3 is CALGEHLRPSTVLGAPLGKLIF. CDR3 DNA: TGTGCTCTTGGGGAACACCTAAGGCCTTCTACCGTACTGGGGGCTCCTCTGGGTAAACTCATCTTT.